The clone carrying this T cell receptor beta chain has at least ten counts. Trimming cost V 6 bases and J 3 bases, with 15 bases left between them. The CDR3 totals 14 residues. From the RT-PCR reads, TCRdb called clonotypes with MiXCR, one entry per CDR3 protein. The sample includes about 680,000 distinct CDR3 sequences, over 12% seen only once; the top ten take 3.6%. The sample comprised memory CD4+ T cells from blood. The rearrangement uses TRBV12-3 or TRBV12-4 and TRBJ2-7; D gene uncertain. The origin of this receptor is a female donor in good health, serving as a healthy control. Here the CDR3 DNA reads TGTGCCAGCAGCCCAGTGGGGTACGGCTACGAGCAGTACTTC. Translation gives CASSPVGYGYEQYF.